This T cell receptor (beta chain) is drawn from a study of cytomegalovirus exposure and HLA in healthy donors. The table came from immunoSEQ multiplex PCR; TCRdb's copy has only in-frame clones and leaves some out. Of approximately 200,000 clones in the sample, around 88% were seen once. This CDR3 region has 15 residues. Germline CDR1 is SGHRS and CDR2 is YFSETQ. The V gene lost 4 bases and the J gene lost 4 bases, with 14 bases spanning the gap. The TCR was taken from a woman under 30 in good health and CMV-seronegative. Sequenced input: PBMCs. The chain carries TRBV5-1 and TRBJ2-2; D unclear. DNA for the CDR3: TGCGCCAGCAGCGATGACTTAACGGGCACCGGGGAGCTGTTTTTT. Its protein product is CASSDDLTGTGELFF.